Presented here are 26 T cell receptor beta chains from one specimen sequenced in a study of control samples from healthy donors and cancer patients. Generated by immunoSEQ multiplex PCR, the TCRdb table keeps only in-frame clones and is missing some. Seen here are about 160,000 clones, roughly 94% observed once, and the top ten hold around 15%. Sequencing was performed on PBMCs. These receptor sequences come from a man aged 55-75 years with colorectal cancer.

The chain couples TRBV29-1 to TRBJ2-3; D possibly corresponds to TRBD2 (6 bases). Trimming removed 4 bases from V and 0 bases from J, with 8 bases in between. Germline values: CDR1 SQVTM, CDR2 ANQGSEA. CDR3 size: 13 residues. CDR3 loop: CSVGRGSTDTQYF. The DNA for the CDR3 is TGCAGCGTTGGGCGGGGCAGCACAGATACGCAGTATTTT.

The chain uses TRBV19 and TRBJ1-3; D not certain. V was clipped by 7 bases and J by 0 bases, with 7 bases between them. This CDR3 is built from 13 residues. The germline V gene encodes CDR1 LNHDA and CDR2 SQIVND (reference sequence). The CDR3 loop reads CASTAGSGNTIYF. CDR3 DNA sequence: TGTGCCAGTACGGCGGGCTCTGGAAACACCATATATTTT. Based on the CDR3 plus reference TRBV19 and TRBJ1-3, the full variable domain is DGGITQSPKYLFRKEGQNVTLSCEQNLNHDAMYWYRQDPGQGLRLIYYSQIVNDFQKGDIAEGYSVSREKKESFPLTVTSAQKNPTAFYLCASTAGSGNTIYFGEGSWLTVV.

This chain uses TRBV5-1 with TRBJ1-1; D gene unclear. The germline V gene encodes CDR1 SGHRS and CDR2 YFSETQ. The CDR3 is made up of 13 amino acids. V was cut by 1 base and J by 0 bases, with 4 bases left in between. The CDR3 nucleotides read TGCGCCAGCAGCTTGAATATGAACACTGAAGCTTTCTTT. Encoded protein: CASSLNMNTEAFF.

This rearrangement joins TRBV7-6 to TRBJ2-2; 11 bases are a match to TRBD1. Germline CDR1 reads SGHVS; CDR2 reads FNYEAQ. The ends lost 3 bases at V and 4 bases at J; junction bases unmatched: 1. The CDR3 has 15 residues. CDR3 protein: CASSLGQGGTGELFF. The CDR3 DNA sequence: TGTGCCAGCAGCTTGGGACAGGGGGGCACCGGGGAGCTGTTTTTT.

The chain carries TRBV6-2 or TRBV6-3 and TRBJ2-5; the D call may be TRBD1 or TRBD2 (7 bases each). The CDR3 is 15 amino acids. Trimming stripped 5 bases from V and 5 bases from J, with 18 bases between. The V gene's germline CDR1 is MNHEY and CDR2 SVGEGT. CDR3 region: CASSTFRGGGETQYF. The DNA of the CDR3 is TGTGCCAGCAGTACCTTCAGGGGGGGAGGGGAGACCCAGTACTTC.

V usage is TRBV12-3 or TRBV12-4 and J usage is TRBJ1-1, with D unresolved. The CDR3 totals 13 residues. The ends were cut back, 4 bases at V and 7 bases at J, with 13 bases in the middle. CDR3: CASSSGVLLEAFF. CDR3 DNA sequence: TGTGCCAGCAGTTCTGGCGTCCTCCTTGAAGCTTTCTTT.

This chain connects TRBV5-6 to TRBJ2-5, with 13 bases lining up with TRBD2. Germline CDR1 and CDR2: SGHDT and YYEEEE. Trimming cost V 4 bases and J 2 bases; bases outside gene matches: 14. The CDR3 has 19 amino acids. The CDR3 protein is CASSIDWTSGGTNQETQYF. The CDR3 DNA sequence: TGTGCCAGCAGCATTGACTGGACTAGCGGGGGAACGAATCAAGAGACCCAGTACTTC.

V is TRBV6-5 and J is TRBJ2-7; the match to TRBD2 covers 7 bases. This CDR3 comprises 14 residues. Per germline, CDR1 MNHEY and CDR2 SVGAGI. Germline trimming cut 6 bases from V and 1 base from J; bases unmatched to any gene: 6. Written as DNA, the CDR3 is TGTGCCAGCAGCCGCGGGGGTTCTTCCTACGAGCAGTACTTC. Its protein is CASSRGGSSYEQYF.

The genes are TRBV9 and TRBJ1-3, with D perhaps matching TRBD1 (6 bases). The germline V and J ends were trimmed by 3 bases and 0 bases, with 10 bases remaining between them. Germline CDR1 reads SGDLS; CDR2 reads YYNGEE. The CDR3 is made up of 15 amino acids. The CDR3 DNA reads as TGTGCCAGCAGCGGAGGACAGTCCTCTGGAAACACCATATATTTT. Its translation: CASSGGQSSGNTIYF.

Only one count was recorded for this clone. The V and J genes are TRBV11-2 and TRBJ2-7, with D unclear. Trimming took off 2 bases at V and 1 base at J, with 12 bases between the two ends. This CDR3 region has 15 residues. Germline V lookup: CDR1 SGHAT, CDR2 FQNNGV. Here the CDR3 reads CASSLSPGRSYEQYF. In nucleotides, the CDR3 is TGTGCCAGCAGCTTAAGCCCGGGCAGATCCTACGAGCAGTACTTC.

With respect to this clone: Other DNA sequences from this sample encode an identical CDR3 as well. J is TRBJ1-4 and V is TRBV18; D remains unclear. Germline V gene sequence: CDR1 KGHSH, CDR2 LQKENI. The CDR3 consists of 13 residues. V was cut by 2 bases and J by 2 bases, with 3 bases left in between. Here the CDR3 DNA reads TGTGCCAGCTCACCAGGGACTAATGAAAAACTGTTTTTT. Its translation: CASSPGTNEKLFF.

The chain combines TRBV29-1 with TRBJ1-2, with TRBD1 as a possible D gene (5 bases). Germline CDR1 SQVTM, CDR2 ANQGSEA. CDR3 length equals 12 residues. Trimming left V 7 bases short and J 1 base short, with 10 bases between. The DNA for the CDR3 is TGCAGCGCCGGGCAGGGTAACTATGGCTACACCTTC. Its translation: CSAGQGNYGYTF.

The table lists this clone with a count of one. V is TRBV5-1 and J is TRBJ1-5; D gene uncertain. The germline V gene has CDR1 SGHRS and CDR2 YFSETQ. The CDR3 runs 14 residues. V lost 0 bases and J 6 bases, leaving 10 bases between the germline ends. The CDR3 coding sequence is TGCGCCAGCAGCTTGGAGTCAATGGGTCAGCCCCAGCATTTT. Translating it yields CASSLESMGQPQHF.

The gene calls are TRBV4-1 and TRBJ1-2; a weak D match, TRBD1 (5 bases). The CDR3 is 16 amino acids. CDR1 MGHRA and CDR2 YSYEKL come from the germline V gene. Trimming took 1 base from V and 2 from J, leaving 14 bases between them. Written as DNA, the CDR3 is TGCGCCAGCAGCCAAGGAGGAGGTCGGGGGAACTATGGCTACACCTTC. Amino acids: CASSQGGGRGNYGYTF.

The chain is built from TRBV27 and TRBJ1-1; D is unresolved. The germline CDR1 and CDR2 sequences are MNHEY and SMNVEV (reference sequence). This CDR3 is built from 15 residues. Trimming left V 0 bases short and J 7 bases short, with 15 bases between. CDR3 loop: CASSLSSGEWDEAFF. For the CDR3, the DNA is TGTGCCAGCAGTTTATCAAGCGGGGAATGGGATGAAGCTTTCTTT.

In this sample, this clone turned up once. This sequence joins TRBV6-5 and TRBJ2-7, with 10 bases aligning to TRBD1. Germline V lookup: CDR1 MNHEY, CDR2 SVGAGI. The CDR3 consists of 15 residues. V gave up 6 bases and J gave up 2 bases; unmatched junction bases: 7. DNA for the CDR3: TGTGCCAGCAGGGCTGACAGGGGGCACACCTACGAGCAGTACTTC. Its translation is CASRADRGHTYEQYF.

The chain is built from TRBV3-1 (or the pseudogene TRBV3-2) and TRBJ1-6; 8 bases map to TRBD1. After removal of 4 bases from V and 8 bases from J, the junction contained 10 bases not matched to a gene. Germline assignment: CDR1 LGHDT and CDR2 YNNKEL (reference sequence). The CDR3 has 16 residues. CDR3 in amino acids: CASSLSTGADYSPLHF. CDR3 coding DNA: TGTGCCAGCAGCCTGTCGACAGGGGCCGATTATTCACCCCTCCACTTT.

The chain combines TRBV30 with TRBJ1-1; no reliable D call. Deletions cut 3 bases from V and 1 base from J, with 9 bases between. The CDR3 runs 13 residues. The germline V gene encodes CDR1 GTSNPN and CDR2 SVGIG (reference sequence). The CDR3 nucleotides read TGTGCCTGGAGCGACCTTGGGAACACTGAAGCTTTCTTT. Translating gives CAWSDLGNTEAFF.

The chain has TRBV29-1 and TRBJ1-2, with a possible D match to TRBD1 (5 bases). CDR3 length: 13 amino acids. CDR1 and CDR2 from the germline V gene are SQVTM and ANQGSEA. V dropped 4 bases and J dropped 4 bases, with 13 bases sitting between them. The DNA of the CDR3 is TGCAGCGTTGCACAGGAGTCTCCCTATGGCTACACCTTC. It translates to CSVAQESPYGYTF.

This chain connects TRBV10-3 to TRBJ1-2; 7 nucleotides agree with TRBD1. Trimming took 6 bases from V and 4 from J; bases not matched to a gene: 8. Germline V gene lookup returns CDR1 ENHRY and CDR2 SYGVKD. CDR3 length equals 14 residues. The CDR3 sequence is CAISKDRTSYGYTF. DNA of the CDR3: TGTGCCATCAGCAAGGACAGGACCTCCTATGGCTACACCTTC.

The gene calls are TRBV3-1 (or the pseudogene TRBV3-2) and TRBJ1-4; possible D gene TRBD1, 5 bases. Between the trimmed V and J ends, which lost 4 bases and 0 bases, there was a span of 6 bases. This CDR3 spans 14 amino acids. Germline V gives CDR1 LGHDT, CDR2 YNNKEL (reference sequence). The CDR3 loop reads CASSRQSTNEKLFF. The CDR3, as DNA: TGTGCCAGCAGCCGACAGTCAACTAATGAAAAACTGTTTTTT.

V gene TRBV19 combines with J gene TRBJ2-5; either TRBD1 or TRBD2 may supply D (7 bases each). CDR3 length: 16 residues. Trimming removed 2 bases at V and 1 base at J, with 14 bases between. CDR1 LNHDA and CDR2 SQIVND come from the germline V gene (reference sequence). In nucleotides, the CDR3 is TGTGCCAGTAGTATAATCCAGGGGGGGGGCCAAGAGACCCAGTACTTC. Its protein product is CASSIIQGGGQETQYF.

This chain connects TRBV4-3 to TRBJ2-1, with TRBD2 matching over 16 bases. V dropped 4 bases and J dropped 7; count of bases not matched to a gene: 7. This CDR3 region has 17 residues. From germline, CDR1 is LGHNA and CDR2 YSLEER. In nucleotides, the CDR3 is TGCGCCAGCAGCCCGGGACTAGCGGGGGGGCAGTTAAATGAGCAGTTCTTC. Its protein is CASSPGLAGGQLNEQFF.

V is TRBV19 and J is TRBJ1-5, with D unresolved. V was trimmed by 5 bases and J by 6 bases, leaving 14 bases between them. In germline, CDR1 is LNHDA, CDR2 SQIVND (reference sequence). CDR3 length: 14 amino acids. The CDR3 sequence: CASSGRSSAQPQHF. The CDR3 coding sequence is TGTGCCAGTAGTGGGAGGAGCTCGGCTCAGCCCCAGCATTTT.

The V call is TRBV11-2, the J call TRBJ2-2, with 11 bases identical to TRBD2. The CDR3 runs to 15 residues. Losses at the gene ends were 6 bases for V and 1 base for J; bases not matched to a gene: 1. Germline CDR1 is SGHAT and CDR2 is FQNNGV. Written as DNA, the CDR3 is TGTGCCAGCAGGCTAGCGGGGGGGAACACCGGGGAGCTGTTTTTT. Translated: CASRLAGGNTGELFF.

The chain carries TRBV5-1 and TRBJ2-1; D is perhaps TRBD2 (7 bases). With 2 bases removed from V and 6 bases from J, the gap between germline ends came to 15 bases. Germline V gene sequence: CDR1 SGHRS, CDR2 YFSETQ. The CDR3 is 15 residues long. CDR3 coding DNA: TGCGCCAGCAGCTTAGGGGGGGCCGTAAGCAATGAGCAGTTCTTC. It specifies CASSLGGAVSNEQFF.